The 5 T cell receptor beta chains presented below share a single source sample, sequenced in a study of T cells in Graves' hyperthyroidism and ophthalmopathy. It was RNA transcripts that yielded the amplified TCR beta CDR3 regions. HTBI primers were used for first-round RT-PCR of the TCR CDR3. In TCRdb, the multiplex PCR reads were re-called with MiXCR into one record per CDR3 protein. The repertoire holds about 180,000 distinct CDR3 sequences, with about 9% as singletons. The sample was blood. Receptors originate from a woman between 18 and 29 years old with Graves' hyperthyroidism that later progressed to Graves' ophthalmopathy.

This clonotype was found many times. V usage is TRBV13 and J usage is TRBJ1-1, with D possibly being TRBD1 (6 bases). Germline V gene lookup returns CDR1 PRHDT and CDR2 FYEKMQ (reference sequence). Trimming shortened V by 4 bases and J by 4 bases, and 19 bases separated the two germline ends. CDR3 length: 16 amino acids. The chain's CDR3 is CASSSPRTEQGTEAFF. CDR3 coding DNA: TGTGCCAGCAGCTCGCCTCGGACAGAGCAGGGCACTGAAGCTTTCTTT.

There are many counts of this clonotype. This chain connects TRBV6-1 to TRBJ1-2; 11 nucleotides line up with TRBD1. Trimming cost V 5 bases and J 2 bases; bases outside gene matches: 10. Germline V gene data show CDR1 as MNHNS and CDR2 as SASEGT. This CDR3 has 17 residues. The DNA of the CDR3 is TGTGCCAGCAGTTCCTGGACAGGGGGCGCCTCGAACTATGGCTACACCTTC. This translates into CASSSWTGGASNYGYTF.

The chain uses TRBV10-1 and TRBJ2-7; possibly TRBD1 for D (6 bases). The CDR3 extends over 14 amino acids. Germline assignment: CDR1 WNHNN and CDR2 SYGVQD (reference sequence). The V gene lost 5 bases and the J gene lost 0 bases, with 11 bases spanning the gap. The CDR3 nucleotides are TGCGCCAGCAGTTACTTGACAGGCTCCTACGAGCAGTACTTC. Protein product: CASSYLTGSYEQYF.

This clonotype was counted many times. The chain is built from TRBV5-1 and TRBJ2-1, with 7 bases matching TRBD2. The CDR3 length is 15 residues. Per the germline V gene, CDR1 is SGHRS and CDR2 is YFSETQ. Trimming took 0 bases from V and 6 from J; bases not matched to a gene: 6. The CDR3 nucleotides are TGCGCCAGCAGCTTGGAGGGAGGGCCTGGCAATGAGCAGTTCTTC. Its translation: CASSLEGGPGNEQFF.

This clonotype has ten or more counts. V gene TRBV5-6 combines with J gene TRBJ1-1; D remains ambiguous. CDR3 length: 13 amino acids. Between the trimmed V and J ends, which lost 6 bases and 5 bases, there was a span of 14 bases. From germline, CDR1 is SGHDT and CDR2 YYEEEE. The CDR3 reads CASTSGLRTEAFF. In DNA, the CDR3 is TGTGCCAGCACGTCGGGTTTGAGGACTGAAGCTTTCTTT.